These 26 T cell receptor beta chains were sequenced from one sample in a study of identifying expanded T cells in peripheral blood. Sequencing used immunoSEQ multiplex PCR; TCRdb keeps in-frame clones, though not all of them. The table includes around 76,000 clones, 85% to 90% detected once. Sequencing was carried out using blood. These receptors were obtained from a person aged 18 to 70 in good health.

This rearrangement joins TRBV29-1 to TRBJ1-2; D is possibly TRBD1 (5 bases). Germline values: CDR1 SQVTM, CDR2 ANQGSEA. Deletions cut 2 bases from V and 8 bases from J, with 12 bases between. CDR3 length equals 12 residues. DNA for the CDR3: TGCAGCGTTGAAAGTCAGGGTTCGGGCTACACCTTC. It encodes CSVESQGSGYTF.

This rearrangement joins TRBV13 to TRBJ2-3; TRBD2 is a possible D gene (5 bases). CDR3 length: 16 amino acids. V was cut by 2 bases and J by 7 bases, with 19 bases left in between. CDR1 is PRHDT and CDR2 is FYEKMQ in the germline V gene (reference sequence). CDR3 sequence (DNA): TGTGCCAGCAGCTTACGGGAAACTCATAGGATTCATACGCAGTATTTT. Encoded protein: CASSLRETHRIHTQYF.

The gene calls are TRBV27 and TRBJ2-1; D might be TRBD2 (5 bases). V was clipped by 5 bases and J by 0 bases, with 14 bases between them. Germline-derived CDR1 and CDR2 are MNHEY and SMNVEV (reference sequence). The CDR3 is 16 amino acids. Here the CDR3 DNA reads TGTGCCAGCAGTCTTGGTTACAGCGGCTCCTACAATGAGCAGTTCTTC. This sequence encodes CASSLGYSGSYNEQFF.

The gene calls are TRBV5-6 and TRBJ2-1, with TRBD2 matching over 10 bases. Unmatched junction bases numbered 8, after V lost 0 bases and J lost 5 bases. The CDR3 is 17 residues long. Germline loops: CDR1 SGHDT, CDR2 YYEEEE. CDR3 sequence reads: CASSLAWLAGVHNEQFF. In DNA, the CDR3 is TGTGCCAGCAGCTTGGCCTGGCTAGCGGGGGTCCACAATGAGCAGTTCTTC.

The V call is TRBV18, the J call TRBJ1-1; weak D call: TRBD1 (5 bases). The CDR3 covers 15 residues. V was trimmed by 2 bases and J by 0 bases, leaving 10 bases between them. Germline V lookup: CDR1 KGHSH, CDR2 LQKENI. The chain's CDR3 is CASSPGAGMNTEAFF. In DNA form, the CDR3 reads TGTGCCAGCTCACCAGGGGCCGGGATGAACACTGAAGCTTTCTTT.

This clone was seen once. CDR3 in amino acids: CAWSVVSGQETQYF. DNA of the CDR3: TGTGCCTGGAGTGTAGTGTCAGGCCAAGAGACCCAGTACTTC. J is TRBJ2-5 and V is TRBV30; D is unclear. Germline CDR1 is GTSNPN and CDR2 is SVGIG (reference sequence). This CDR3 is built from 14 residues. V was shortened by 0 bases and J by 1 base, with 9 bases between the two germline ends.

V usage is TRBV7-9 and J usage is TRBJ1-3, with no clear D. The CDR3 contains 17 residues. V was cut by 1 base and J by 0 bases, with 13 bases left in between. Looked up from germline, CDR1 is SEHNR and CDR2 is FQNEAQ (reference sequence). The CDR3 loop is CASSLVEGPSSGNTIYF. The CDR3 DNA sequence: TGTGCCAGCAGCTTAGTCGAGGGCCCCAGCTCTGGAAACACCATATATTTT.

V is TRBV18 and J is TRBJ2-3; 7 positions agree with TRBD1. CDR1 and CDR2 from the germline V gene are KGHSH and LQKENI. The CDR3 sequence is 15 residues long. Trimming removed 3 bases from V and 2 bases from J; junction bases left unmatched: 5. The DNA for the CDR3 is TGTGCCAGCTCACCTGGACAGGCGACCACAGATACGCAGTATTTT. Translation: CASSPGQATTDTQYF. The whole variable domain, filled in from reference TRBV18 and TRBJ2-3, reads NAGVMQNPRHLVRRRGQEARLRCSPMKGHSHVYWYRQLPEEGLKFMVYLQKENIIDESGMPKERFSAEFPKEGPSILRIQQVVRGDSAAYFCASSPGQATTDTQYFGPGTRLTVL.

The V gene is TRBV18, the J gene TRBJ2-7; D may be TRBD1 (6 bases). The CDR3 is 18 amino acids. V was shortened by 3 bases and J by 4 bases, with 25 bases between the two germline ends. Germline V CDR1 and CDR2: KGHSH, LQKENI. The CDR3 DNA reads TGTGCCAGCTCACCGAGCGTTATTTCCGGCAGGGGATTTTACGAGCAGTACTTC. Its protein is CASSPSVISGRGFYEQYF.

The chain is built from TRBV30 and TRBJ2-5, with 8 bases identical to TRBD2. The CDR3 is made up of 18 amino acids. Germline loops: CDR1 GTSNPN, CDR2 SVGIG (reference sequence). V lost 2 bases, J lost 1 base, and 15 bases stayed unmatched. CDR3 amino acids: CAWSKGMWGGGLQETQYF. The CDR3 DNA is TGTGCCTGGAGTAAGGGCATGTGGGGCGGGGGGCTCCAAGAGACCCAGTACTTC.

The V call is TRBV7-9, the J call TRBJ2-5; D might be TRBD1 (6 bases). This CDR3 contains 14 residues. Trimming stripped 5 bases from V and 4 bases from J, with 14 bases between. Germline assignment: CDR1 SEHNR and CDR2 FQNEAQ (reference sequence). The CDR3: CASSPRGVTETQYF. The CDR3 DNA follows: TGTGCCAGCAGCCCCAGGGGAGTAACAGAGACCCAGTACTTC.

Remarks on this clone: The germline gene is not matched at one end of the junction; a read error may be the cause. The chain is built from TRBV7-7 and TRBJ2-5; the D call may be TRBD1 or TRBD2 (6 bases each). There are 13 residues in the CDR3. Germline-derived CDR1 and CDR2 are SSHAT and FNYEAQ (reference sequence). The DNA for the CDR3 is TGTGCTAGCAGCCCGGGGGCGGGAGAGACCCAGTACTTC. Its translation: CASSPGAGETQYF.

The chain links TRBV27 to TRBJ1-5; D unclear. The V and J ends lost 8 bases and 5 bases respectively, with 13 bases between them. Germline V gene lookup returns CDR1 MNHEY and CDR2 SMNVEV (reference sequence). CDR3 length: 13 residues. CDR3 nucleotides: TGTGCCAGCTGCTCTTTTGCGGATCAGCCCCAGCATTTT. Encoded protein: CASCSFADQPQHF.

This rearrangement joins TRBV5-6 to TRBJ2-7, with TRBD1 matching 9 bases. With V trimmed by 4 bases and J by 3 bases, 5 bases remained unmatched. The CDR3 loop spans 14 amino acids. Germline assignment: CDR1 SGHDT and CDR2 YYEEEE. As DNA, the CDR3 is TGTGCCAGCAGCCCGGGACAGGGCCACTACGAGCAGTACTTC. It codes for CASSPGQGHYEQYF.

The chain is built from TRBV10-3 and TRBJ2-3; 9 bases are a match to TRBD2. Trimming removed 10 bases from V and 1 base from J; junction bases left unmatched: 3. Per the germline V gene, CDR1 is ENHRY and CDR2 is SYGVKD. The CDR3 has 13 residues. The CDR3, as DNA: TGTGCCAGTAGCGGGGGAGGCACAGATACGCAGTATTTT. Translated, it gives CASSGGGTDTQYF.

The sample holds a few counts of this clone. This sequence joins TRBV27 and TRBJ2-6, with no clear D. Germline lookup yields CDR1 MNHEY and CDR2 SMNVEV (reference sequence). Trimming left V 8 bases short and J 1 base short, with 9 bases between. The CDR3 sequence is 14 residues long. The CDR3 here is CASWLGSGANVLTF. The CDR3 DNA follows: TGTGCCAGCTGGTTGGGGTCTGGGGCCAACGTCCTGACTTTC.

This clone was counted once. The J gene is TRBJ2-5, the V gene TRBV19, with 10 bases aligning to TRBD2. The CDR3 runs 17 residues. Trimming took 0 bases from V and 2 from J; bases not matched to a gene: 6. From germline, CDR1 is LNHDA and CDR2 SQIVND (reference sequence). Written as DNA, the CDR3 is TGTGCCAGTAGTATAGAGGGTGTAGCGGGGGGTCAAGAGACCCAGTACTTC. Translation gives CASSIEGVAGGQETQYF.

This clone was recorded only once. The rearrangement joins TRBV7-2 to TRBJ1-4; no reliable D call. This CDR3 spans 16 amino acids. V lost 1 base and J 3 bases, leaving 12 bases between the germline ends. CDR1 and CDR2 from the germline V gene are SGHTA and FQGNSA. This CDR3 reads CASSLGGVAANEKLFF. The DNA for the CDR3 is TGTGCCAGCAGCTTAGGTGGGGTAGCAGCTAATGAAAAACTGTTTTTT.

This clone was detected only a few times. The chain carries TRBV29-1 and TRBJ1-2, with D unresolved. There are 11 residues in the CDR3. Germline V gene lookup returns CDR1 SQVTM and CDR2 ANQGSEA. The V gene lost 4 bases and the J gene lost 0 bases, with 3 bases spanning the gap. The CDR3, as DNA: TGCAGCGTTGTCTCTAACTATGGCTACACCTTC. Translation: CSVVSNYGYTF.

The chain has TRBV5-6 and TRBJ2-2; D might be TRBD1 (5 bases). The CDR3 runs to 15 residues. V was pared by 2 bases and J by 6 bases, with 14 bases between. Germline CDR1 and CDR2: SGHDT and YYEEEE. CDR3 amino acids: CASSFQGTKAGELFF. The CDR3 DNA reads as TGTGCCAGCAGCTTCCAGGGTACTAAGGCCGGGGAGCTGTTTTTT.

The CDR3 DNA sequence: TGTGCCAGTAGGCGCGGGAGGGCTGAAGATACGCAGTATTTT. Encoded protein: CASRRGRAEDTQYF. V is TRBV19 and J is TRBJ2-3; 9 bases line up with TRBD2. V gave up 6 bases and J gave up 5 bases; unmatched junction bases: 6. Per the germline V gene, CDR1 is LNHDA and CDR2 is SQIVND (reference sequence). CDR3 length: 14 residues.

The chain recombines TRBV7-9 with TRBJ2-3; 9 bases are shared with TRBD1. The CDR3 has 14 amino acids. In germline, CDR1 is SEHNR, CDR2 FQNEAQ (reference sequence). Trimming took 5 bases from V and 4 from J; bases not matched to a gene: 4. The CDR3 reads CASSLDRGADTQYF. Here the CDR3 DNA reads TGTGCCAGCAGCCTCGACAGGGGGGCAGATACGCAGTATTTT.

V usage is TRBV4-3 and J usage is TRBJ2-1; D perhaps matches TRBD2 (5 bases). CDR3 length: 15 amino acids. Germline values: CDR1 LGHNA, CDR2 YSLEER. Trimming pared 3 bases from V and 0 bases from J, leaving 9 bases between. The CDR3, as DNA: TGCGCCAGCAGCCACGGGGATAACTCCTACAATGAGCAGTTCTTC. It is translated as CASSHGDNSYNEQFF.

The chain uses TRBV4-2 and TRBJ1-5; 8 bases are shared with TRBD1. Germline CDR1 LGHNA, CDR2 YNFKEQ. Trimming at V came to 0 bases and at J to 12 bases, leaving 4 bases not matched to a gene. There are 13 residues in the CDR3. The DNA of the CDR3 is TGTGCCAGCAGCCAAGATGCCGGGACAGGCCAGCATTTT. Amino acids: CASSQDAGTGQHF.

The chain couples TRBV6-6 to TRBJ1-1, with D possibly matching TRBD1 (5 bases). The CDR3 covers 16 residues. Trimming stripped 6 bases from V and 1 base from J, with 18 bases between. CDR1 and CDR2 (germline): MNHNY, SVGAGI (reference sequence). In DNA, the CDR3 is TGTGCCAGCAGCCGAAAATTTTCCGGGGGGAACACTGAAGCTTTCTTT. As protein: CASSRKFSGGNTEAFF.

The chain combines TRBV13 with TRBJ1-2; 8 bases are a match to TRBD1. V shed 4 bases, J shed 8 bases, and the junction held 9 bases outside the gene matches. CDR1 PRHDT and CDR2 FYEKMQ come from the germline V gene (reference sequence). The CDR3 runs to 14 residues. The CDR3 bases are TGTGCCAGCAGCTCTTGGACAGGGAGTATAGGCTACACCTTC. Translated, it gives CASSSWTGSIGYTF.